The text below deals with one T cell receptor (beta chain). This sample is drawn from a study of T cells expressing NK-cell markers. Using the 5' RACE reads, TCRdb records one entry per CDR3 protein without DNA. The sample data list roughly 420,000 distinct CDR3 sequences. There are 15 residues in the CDR3. Looked up from germline, CDR1 is DFQATT and CDR2 is SNEGSKA (reference sequence). The material sequenced was blood T cells: a sorted CD56 or NKG2C T cell subset, CD4+ or CD8+ T cells, or bulk PBMC T cells (not recorded which). This receptor was taken from a woman aged 18-70 years in good health. V and J are TRBV20-1 and TRBJ2-1. The CDR3 region is CSAQESLPTYNEQFF.